This paragraph reports one T cell receptor (beta chain). As yet, its antigen is unknown. This sample was included in a study of a mutant IDH1 vaccine in newly diagnosed glioma. As to time point: week 11, during vaccination. In every dose of vaccine, 300 ug of mutant IDH1 20-mer peptide was given alongside topical imiquimod. Assay: immunoSEQ multiplex PCR; the TCRdb copy retains only in-frame clones and omits some. The sample has 50,000 or so clones, around 90% seen once. Between the trimmed V and J ends, which lost 3 bases and 0 bases, there was a span of 17 bases. CDR1 and CDR2 (germline): SEHNR, FQNEAQ (reference sequence). The CDR3 extends over 17 amino acids.

The starting material was PBMCs, obtained from a glioma patient whose treatment included an IDH1 peptide vaccine. The chain couples TRBV7-9 to TRBJ1-2, with unresolved D. This clonotype was sampled from a man between 45 and 60 years old with glioma. Written as DNA, the CDR3 is TGTGCCAGCAGCTTGGTAGTAGACCTGGGAGCTAACTATGGCTACACCTTC. Its protein product is CASSLVVDLGANYGYTF.